The 29 T cell receptor beta chains below come from one sample, sequenced in a study of Graves' ophthalmopathy and Graves' hyperthyroidism listed by TCRdb under 2018. Sequencing was carried out with an Illumina HiSeq 2000. For repertoire sequencing, TCR beta CDR3 regions were amplified from RNA transcripts. The first round was an RT-PCR using HTBI primers with the Qiagen OneStep RT-PCR kit, and this first round was followed by a second-round multiplex PCR, then size selection and purification. TCRdb took the public reads, trimmed them with fastp at Q25, ran MiXCR for clone calling and kept in-frame beta chains. Each entry is one CDR3 protein sequence, shown with its most common DNA and genes. This sample has around 340,000 distinct CDR3 sequences in its table, and 17% of those were observed once. Of the sample, around 12% is held by the ten largest clones. Sequenced: peripheral blood. Receptor source: an adult man with Graves' ophthalmopathy.

This clonotype occurred many times. The chain links TRBV18 to TRBJ1-1, with D unclear. CDR3 length: 15 residues. Germline CDR1 and CDR2: KGHSH and LQKENI. Trimming shortened V by 1 base and J by 1 base, and 10 bases separated the two germline ends. The CDR3 spells CASSPRSTGNTEAFF. CDR3 nucleotides: TGTGCCAGCTCACCACGTTCAACTGGGAACACTGAAGCTTTCTTT.

This clonotype was recorded many times. The rearrangement uses TRBV2 and TRBJ2-5, with 8 bases matching TRBD1. V was clipped by 1 base and J by 2 bases; unmatched bases: 6. The CDR3 consists of 16 residues. Germline V gene sequence: CDR1 SNHLY, CDR2 FYNNEI. As DNA, the CDR3 is TGTGCCAGCAGTGAAGTAGTAACAGGGGGACAAGAGACCCAGTACTTC. It is translated as CASSEVVTGGQETQYF.

This clonotype has a count of ten or more. The rearrangement joins TRBV28 to TRBJ2-7; D perhaps matches TRBD2 (6 bases). The germline V gene has CDR1 MDHEN and CDR2 SYDVKM. This CDR3 spans 15 amino acids. V was trimmed by 4 bases and J by 6 bases, leaving 19 bases between them. For the CDR3, the DNA is TGTGCCAGCAGTTCCCCCCGGGGCGGGGTGGGCGAGCAGTACTTC. It encodes CASSSPRGGVGEQYF.

This clonotype was recorded many times. The chain employs TRBV28 and TRBJ1-2; D remains unclear. The CDR3 contains 15 residues. V lost 2 bases, J lost 0 bases, and 10 bases lay in between. Germline CDR1 MDHEN, CDR2 SYDVKM. CDR3 in DNA: TGTGCCAGCAGTTTAGTGGCAGGAACTAACTATGGCTACACCTTC. As protein: CASSLVAGTNYGYTF.

The sample holds many counts of this clonotype. An end of the junction does not agree with germline; a read error may underlie this. The rearrangement links TRBV20-1 to TRBJ1-1; D gene uncertain. Per the germline V gene, CDR1 is DFQATT and CDR2 is SNEGSKA (reference sequence). The length of the CDR3 is 12 residues. CDR3 DNA sequence: TGCAGTGCAGCGGCTGGGAACACTGGAGCTTTCTTT. Its translation: CSAAAGNTGAFF.

This clonotype occurred many times. The V and J genes are TRBV29-1 and TRBJ2-2, with 7 bases aligning to TRBD2. J gave up 1 base and V 3 bases, and 2 bases lay outside the gene matches. The CDR3 sequence is 14 residues long. Germline V CDR1 and CDR2: SQVTM, ANQGSEA. The CDR3 sequence is CSVDGGRNTGELFF. The CDR3 DNA sequence: TGCAGCGTTGATGGCGGGAGGAACACCGGGGAGCTGTTTTTT.

This rearrangement joins TRBV18 to TRBJ2-2, with 7 nucleotides matching TRBD1. The CDR3 has 18 amino acids. The V gene's germline CDR1 is KGHSH and CDR2 LQKENI. J gave up 6 bases and V 5 bases, and 18 bases lay outside the gene matches. The CDR3 DNA follows: TGTGCCAGCTCATCTACACCTTACAGGGGACAATCGGCCGGGGAGCTGTTTTTT. Protein: CASSSTPYRGQSAGELFF.

This clonotype was picked up many times. The chain couples TRBV12-3 or TRBV12-4 to TRBJ2-2; no clear D. Trimming removed 7 bases at V and 6 bases at J, with 6 bases between. This CDR3 is 11 amino acids long. The chain's CDR3 is CASIGAGELFF. The CDR3 nucleotides read TGTGCCAGCATCGGAGCCGGGGAGCTGTTTTTT.

The chain carries TRBV27 and TRBJ2-2; the match to TRBD1 covers 7 bases. This CDR3 is 14 amino acids long. The germline CDR1 and CDR2 sequences are MNHEY and SMNVEV (reference sequence). V lost 1 base to trimming and J lost 7 bases; unmatched junction nucleotides: 3. The CDR3 loop is CASSLYRGVGELFF. Written as DNA, the CDR3 is TGTGCCAGCAGTTTATACAGGGGAGTCGGGGAGCTGTTTTTT.

This clonotype was picked up many times. The rearrangement links TRBV27 to TRBJ2-5, with TRBD2 matching over 11 bases. V was clipped by 2 bases and J by 5 bases; unmatched bases: 7. The CDR3 extends over 16 amino acids. CDR1 is MNHEY and CDR2 is SMNVEV in the germline V gene (reference sequence). The CDR3 DNA is TGTGCCAGCAGTTTAGCTAGCGGGGGGAAAGGGGAGACCCAGTACTTC. It is translated as CASSLASGGKGETQYF.

This clonotype was seen ten or more times. The J gene is TRBJ2-5, the V gene TRBV7-8, with D perhaps assigned TRBD1 or TRBD2 (7 bases each). Germline lookup yields CDR1 SGHVS and CDR2 FQNEAQ. CDR3 length: 17 residues. V was trimmed by 1 base and J by 4 bases, leaving 19 bases between them. CDR3 region: CASSLGRGDSRGETQYF. Here the CDR3 DNA reads TGTGCCAGCAGCTTAGGCCGGGGGGACAGCCGGGGAGAGACCCAGTACTTC.

This clonotype was detected only a few times. V and J are TRBV18 and TRBJ1-5, with D perhaps matching TRBD1 (5 bases). Trimming shortened V by 10 bases and J by 6 bases, and 28 bases separated the two germline ends. Germline V gene sequence: CDR1 KGHSH, CDR2 LQKENI. The CDR3 sequence is 17 residues long. The CDR3 DNA reads TGTGCCACCGACAGAGGGGCAGGCGGGCGGGATTTTCAGCCCCAGCATTTT. Protein: CATDRGAGGRDFQPQHF. The complete variable domain, with remaining parts taken from reference TRBV18 and TRBJ1-5, reads NAGVMQNPRHLVRRRGQEARLRCSPMKGHSHVYWYRQLPEEGLKFMVYLQKENIIDESGMPKERFSAEFPKEGPSILRIQQVVRGDSAAYFCATDRGAGGRDFQPQHFGDGTRLSIL.

The table lists this clonotype with many counts. The chain carries TRBV19 and TRBJ1-5; D possibly corresponds to TRBD1 (5 bases). Germline V lookup: CDR1 LNHDA, CDR2 SQIVND (reference sequence). V lost 2 bases to trimming and J lost 2 bases, with 16 bases between them. CDR3 length: 17 amino acids. This CDR3 reads CASSIRRGGSGNQPQHF. In DNA form, the CDR3 reads TGTGCCAGTAGTATAAGGAGGGGAGGTTCCGGCAATCAGCCCCAGCATTTT.

In its sample, this clonotype was seen many times. An end of the junction does not agree with germline; a read error may underlie this. This rearrangement joins TRBV27 to TRBJ2-3, with D perhaps TRBD2 (7 bases). Germline V CDR1 and CDR2: MNHEY, SMNVEV (reference sequence). The CDR3 contains 16 residues. CDR3 sequence (DNA): TGTGCCAGCAGCTCGTTCGGGAAAGGGGGGGCAGATGCGCAGTATTTT. It yields the protein CASSSFGKGGADAQYF.

This clonotype was picked up many times. The chain uses TRBV28 and TRBJ1-3; D is undetermined. The CDR3 loop spans 15 amino acids. Looked up from germline, CDR1 is MDHEN and CDR2 is SYDVKM. The germline V and J ends were trimmed by 5 bases and 0 bases, with 11 bases remaining between them. The CDR3: CASSGPIVSGNTIYF. Here the CDR3 DNA reads TGTGCCAGCAGTGGACCCATAGTCTCTGGAAACACCATATATTTT.

This clonotype has ten or more counts. The CDR3 DNA follows: TGCAGCGTTGAAGACACTAGGACAGCCTACGAGCAGTACTTC. This encodes CSVEDTRTAYEQYF. The chain carries TRBV29-1 and TRBJ2-7; D may be TRBD1 (6 bases). This CDR3 region has 14 residues. V was pared by 0 bases and J by 2 bases, with 11 bases between. Germline V gene sequence: CDR1 SQVTM, CDR2 ANQGSEA.

This clonotype was seen a few times. The chain has TRBV7-8 and TRBJ2-2, with D possibly TRBD2 on 6 matching bases. CDR3 length: 17 residues. Deletions cut 4 bases from V and 7 bases from J, with 22 bases between. Germline values: CDR1 SGHVS, CDR2 FQNEAQ. CDR3 DNA sequence: TGTGCCAGCAGCTCACCCTATTCCGGGAGTGCAGACGGGGAGCTGTTTTTT. Translation gives CASSSPYSGSADGELFF.

The V gene is TRBV3-1, the J gene TRBJ2-2, with unresolved D. CDR3 length: 15 residues. Deletions cut 0 bases from V and 3 bases from J, with 8 bases between. Germline lookup yields CDR1 LGHDT and CDR2 YNNKEL (reference sequence). The DNA for the CDR3 is TGTGCCAGCAGCCAAGATCGTGAGGACACCGGGGAGCTGTTTTTT. Its protein is CASSQDREDTGELFF.

The rearrangement uses TRBV7-2 and TRBJ1-2, with 12 bases fitting TRBD1. The V and J ends lost 4 bases and 6 bases, in that order; junction bases with no gene match: 6. The CDR3 has 15 residues. Germline V gives CDR1 SGHTA, CDR2 FQGNSA. CDR3 loop: CASSSGTGGADGYTF. The CDR3 DNA follows: TGTGCCAGCAGCTCTGGGACAGGGGGCGCGGATGGCTACACCTTC.

The sample holds many counts of this clonotype. This chain joins TRBV7-2 and TRBJ2-7; D gene unclear. The CDR3 runs 11 residues. Trimming cost V 5 bases and J 4 bases, with 6 bases left between them. CDR1 and CDR2 (germline): SGHTA, FQGNSA. CDR3 in DNA: TGTGCCAGCAGCACCATTTACGAGCAGTACTTC. Translation: CASSTIYEQYF.

The sample holds many counts of this clonotype. V is TRBV28 and J is TRBJ1-3; 9 bases agree with TRBD1. The germline gives CDR1 MDHEN, CDR2 SYDVKM. CDR3 length: 15 amino acids. J was trimmed by 2 bases and V by 7 bases; bases with no gene match: 6. The CDR3 region has the DNA TGTGCCAGCAATCCTACAGGGGGCCCTGGAAACACCATATATTTT. Translation gives CASNPTGGPGNTIYF. Supplemented by reference TRBV28 and TRBJ1-3, the full variable domain reads DVKVTQSSRYLVKRTGEKVFLECVQDMDHENMFWYRQDPGLGLRLIYFSYDVKMKEKGDIPEGYSVSREKKERFSLILESASTNQTSMYLCASNPTGGPGNTIYFGEGSWLTVV.

This clonotype occurred many times. The V gene is TRBV5-1, the J gene TRBJ1-5; 11 nucleotides align to TRBD1. Germline CDR1 is SGHRS and CDR2 is YFSETQ. The J segment lost 5 bases and the V segment lost 4 bases, leaving 5 bases of the junction unmatched. The CDR3 sequence is 15 residues long. CDR3 residues: CASSIGQGADQPQHF. Here the CDR3 DNA reads TGCGCCAGCAGCATTGGACAGGGGGCCGATCAGCCCCAGCATTTT.

This clonotype has ten or more counts. The chain couples TRBV7-9 to TRBJ1-2; D is possibly TRBD1 (6 bases). This CDR3 spans 15 amino acids. CDR1 and CDR2 (germline): SEHNR, FQNEAQ (reference sequence). Trimming removed 4 bases at V and 6 bases at J, with 18 bases between. The CDR3 loop reads CASSSGTSNLNGYTF. The CDR3 DNA is TGTGCCAGCAGCTCAGGGACAAGCAACCTTAATGGCTACACCTTC.

This clonotype has a count of ten or more. This chain connects TRBV19 to TRBJ2-5; 8 bases line up with TRBD2. CDR1 is LNHDA and CDR2 is SQIVND in the germline V gene (reference sequence). The CDR3 totals 16 residues. Trimming took 4 bases from V and 4 from J; bases not matched to a gene: 11. This CDR3 is CASSTGILAGGETQYF. CDR3 nucleotides: TGTGCCAGTAGTACCGGGATACTGGCGGGAGGAGAGACCCAGTACTTC.

The table lists this clonotype with many counts. The rearrangement joins TRBV4-3 to TRBJ2-4, with 12 bases fitting TRBD2. Germline CDR1 is LGHNA and CDR2 is YSLEER. The CDR3 has 20 amino acids. V shed 0 bases, J shed 2 bases, and the junction held 11 bases outside the gene matches. The CDR3, as DNA: TGCGCCAGCAGCCAAGAAGGGGCTAGCGGGGGGGCCCTGTCCAAAAACATTCAGTACTTC. Translated: CASSQEGASGGALSKNIQYF.

This clonotype was recorded many times. The gene calls are TRBV9 and TRBJ2-5; no firm D call. The CDR3 runs to 15 residues. Germline V CDR1 and CDR2: SGDLS, YYNGEE. Trimming removed 0 bases from V and 4 bases from J, with 13 bases in between. CDR3 nucleotides: TGTGCCAGCAGCGTAGGTGCAGGACCCCGAGAGACCCAGTACTTC. Amino acids: CASSVGAGPRETQYF.

This clonotype showed up many times. The J gene is TRBJ1-6, the V gene TRBV6-1; no reliable D call. CDR1 and CDR2 (germline): MNHNS, SASEGT. Trimming cost V 9 bases and J 8 bases, with 14 bases left between them. The CDR3 sequence is 13 residues long. The CDR3 region is CASLGRMDSPLHF. The CDR3 coding sequence is TGTGCCAGTTTAGGTCGGATGGATTCACCCCTCCACTTT.

The chain recombines TRBV5-5 with TRBJ2-4; 7 nucleotides align to TRBD1. J gave up 8 bases and V 4 bases, and 18 bases lay outside the gene matches. Germline V gives CDR1 SGHKS, CDR2 YYEKEE (reference sequence). The CDR3 is 17 residues long. CDR3 DNA: TGTGCCAGCAGCCCCCCAAACGAAGACAGGGAGCGTGACATTCAGTACTTC. As protein: CASSPPNEDRERDIQYF.

The gene calls are TRBV11-3 and TRBJ2-1; D is ambiguous. The V end lost 0 bases, the J end lost 8 bases, and 5 bases lay between the germline ends. Germline V CDR1 and CDR2: SGHNT, YENEEA. The CDR3 extends over 12 amino acids. CDR3 sequence: CASSLDSDEQFF. The CDR3 bases are TGTGCCAGCAGCTTAGATTCCGATGAGCAGTTCTTC.